The 20 T cell receptor beta chains below all came from one sample that was sequenced in a study of CD8+ T cells in alopecia areata. The sample's treatment: oral pan-JAK inhibitor, 5-10 mg twice daily. Once RNA had been extracted, it was reverse transcribed into cDNA to act as the sequencing template. The protocol was immunoSEQ multiplex PCR, while the TCRdb copy is restricted to in-frame clones and leaves out a portion. The sample lists some 110,000 clones, roughly 50% occurring once. Sequenced material: CD8+ T cells sorted from blood, taken at week 24, from a patient treated with tofacitinib. These receptors were obtained from a human donor with alopecia areata.

CDR3 residues: CSVGTANTIYF. The CDR3 nucleotides are TGCAGCGTGGGGACGGCGAACACCATATATTTT. J is TRBJ1-3 and V is TRBV29-1; TRBD1 is a possible D gene (5 bases). V was shortened by 6 bases and J by 7 bases, with 10 bases between the two germline ends. The length of the CDR3 is 11 residues. From germline, CDR1 is SQVTM and CDR2 ANQGSEA.

The chain employs TRBV7-8 and TRBJ2-2, with a weak D call TRBD2 (7 bases). Germline V lookup: CDR1 SGHVS, CDR2 FQNEAQ. The CDR3 loop spans 15 amino acids. Trimming took off 4 bases at V and 4 bases at J, with 13 bases between the two ends. The CDR3 reads CASSWGGGGTGELFF. In DNA, the CDR3 is TGTGCCAGCAGCTGGGGAGGGGGTGGCACCGGGGAGCTGTTTTTT.

The V gene is TRBV5-4, the J gene TRBJ2-3; weak D call: TRBD1 (5 bases). The CDR3 has 13 residues. CDR1 SGHNT and CDR2 YYREEE come from the germline V gene (reference sequence). V lost 4 bases to trimming and J lost 3 bases, with 9 bases between them. The CDR3 is CASSMTVTDTQYF. CDR3 nucleotides: TGTGCCAGCAGCATGACAGTGACAGATACGCAGTATTTT.

The CDR3 sequence is CAWSWTGNTEAFF. DNA of the CDR3: TGTGCCTGGAGCTGGACAGGAAACACTGAAGCTTTCTTT. V is TRBV30 and J is TRBJ1-1, with 7 bases identical to TRBD1. There are 13 residues in the CDR3. V lost 3 bases and J lost 2; bases outside the gene matches: 3. Germline-derived CDR1 and CDR2 are GTSNPN and SVGIG (reference sequence).

V usage is TRBV10-2 and J usage is TRBJ1-5, with a weak D call TRBD1 (6 bases). V lost 2 bases, J lost 1 base, and 9 bases lay in between. This CDR3 is 15 amino acids long. Per the germline V gene, CDR1 is WSHSY and CDR2 is SAAADI. The CDR3 region is CASSEVGGSNQPQHF. CDR3 sequence (DNA): TGCGCCAGCAGTGAGGTAGGGGGGAGCAATCAGCCCCAGCATTTT.

The chain employs TRBV12-5 and TRBJ1-1; 10 bases agree with TRBD1. The CDR3 is 14 amino acids. The V segment lost 7 bases and the J segment 1 base; nucleotides outside the gene matches: 3. Germline-derived CDR1 and CDR2 are LGHNT and FRNRAP. The CDR3 loop is CASARTGGNTEAFF. The DNA for the CDR3 is TGTGCTAGTGCCCGGACAGGGGGGAACACTGAAGCTTTCTTT.

V is TRBV6-6 and J is TRBJ1-1; D may be TRBD1 (6 bases). From germline, CDR1 is MNHNY and CDR2 SVGAGI (reference sequence). CDR3 length: 15 amino acids. V lost 4 bases and J lost 4, with 16 bases in between. The CDR3 loop reads CASSWSGEQGTEAFF. CDR3 bases: TGTGCCAGCAGTTGGTCAGGGGAACAAGGCACTGAAGCTTTCTTT.

The chain is built from TRBV7-6 and TRBJ2-1; TRBD2 matches at 8 bases. Germline CDR1 and CDR2: SGHVS and FNYEAQ. The CDR3 is 15 amino acids. With V trimmed by 5 bases and J by 7 bases, 10 bases remained unmatched. CDR3 residues: CASSPTSAETNEQFF. Here the CDR3 DNA reads TGTGCCAGCAGCCCGACTAGCGCAGAGACTAATGAGCAGTTCTTC.

This clone was seen a single time. The chain uses TRBV5-1 and TRBJ1-1; 7 bases are a match to TRBD1. The CDR3 consists of 13 residues. The junction had 7 bases not matched to a gene; V was cut back by 8 bases and J by 3 bases. Germline-derived CDR1 and CDR2 are SGHRS and YFSETQ. The CDR3 bases are TGCGCCAGTAAGCTAGGACAGGACACTGAAGCTTTCTTT. As protein: CASKLGQDTEAFF.

The CDR3 loop reads CASSLAGLSTYEQYF. The CDR3 DNA is TGTGCCAGCAGCTTGGCGGGACTGAGTACCTACGAGCAGTACTTC. This rearrangement joins TRBV5-4 to TRBJ2-7; a possible D gene is TRBD2 (6 bases). Deletions cut 0 bases from V and 2 bases from J, with 12 bases between. This CDR3 spans 15 amino acids. Germline V gene sequence: CDR1 SGHNT, CDR2 YYREEE (reference sequence).

This clone was observed a few times. The CDR3 spells CASSLHPNREPQYF. The CDR3 DNA sequence: TGTGCCAGCAGCTTACACCCGAACCGGGAGCCCCAGTACTTC. The V call is TRBV7-9, the J call TRBJ2-5; the D gene is possibly TRBD2 (6 bases). There are 14 residues in the CDR3. V lost 2 bases and J lost 9, with 16 bases in between. CDR1 SEHNR and CDR2 FQNEAQ come from the germline V gene (reference sequence).

V gene TRBV9 combines with J gene TRBJ1-4; D is perhaps TRBD1 (5 bases). CDR3 size: 14 residues. Germline V gene lookup returns CDR1 SGDLS and CDR2 YYNGEE. Between the trimmed V and J ends, which lost 3 bases and 6 bases, there was a span of 12 bases. The CDR3 spells CASSDRDGDEKLFF. The CDR3 DNA is TGTGCCAGCAGCGACCGGGACGGTGATGAAAAACTGTTTTTT.

As concerns this clone: Compared with germline, one end of the junction differs, possibly owing to a read error. CDR3 loop: CASSEAGFEGTTYF. In nucleotides, the CDR3 is TGTGCCAGCAGTGAAGCAGGGTTCGAAGGCACCACATATTTT. The chain couples TRBV2 to TRBJ1-3; unclear D gene. The CDR3 is 14 amino acids. Germline CDR1 and CDR2: SNHLY and FYNNEI.

This chain links TRBV7-6 with TRBJ2-2; 7 bases are a match to TRBD2. Germline V gene sequence: CDR1 SGHVS, CDR2 FNYEAQ. V was pared by 5 bases and J by 5 bases, with 8 bases of the junction left unmatched. The length of the CDR3 is 15 residues. CDR3 coding DNA: TGTGCCAGCAGCCCCGGGACCGGGGGGACCGGGGAGCTGTTTTTT. This sequence encodes CASSPGTGGTGELFF.

This chain connects TRBV13 to TRBJ1-2; D not certain. The CDR3 covers 13 residues. Germline V gene lookup returns CDR1 PRHDT and CDR2 FYEKMQ (reference sequence). The V end was cut by 4 bases, the J end by 1 base, with 7 bases between. CDR3 in DNA: TGTGCCAGCAGCTCCTCAAGTAACTATGGCTACACCTTC. It is translated as CASSSSSNYGYTF.

This clone has a single count. This chain uses TRBV19 with TRBJ2-5; the D gene is possibly TRBD1 (6 bases). From germline, CDR1 is LNHDA and CDR2 SQIVND (reference sequence). The CDR3 totals 13 residues. V lost 6 bases and J 5 bases, leaving 13 bases between the germline ends. This chain's CDR3 is CASSPDREETQYF. The DNA for the CDR3 is TGTGCCAGTAGCCCGGACAGAGAGGAGACCCAGTACTTC.

This clone is a singleton in its sample. The same CDR3 can be traced to other DNA sequences in this sample. The chain is built from TRBV7-9 and TRBJ2-1; D unresolved. Germline values: CDR1 SEHNR, CDR2 FQNEAQ (reference sequence). Trimming removed 1 base from V and 4 bases from J, with 2 bases in between. CDR3 length: 12 amino acids. CDR3 sequence reads: CASSLGYNEQFF. The CDR3 DNA is TGTGCCAGCAGCTTAGGGTACAATGAGCAGTTCTTC.

The V gene is TRBV7-6, the J gene TRBJ2-1; tentative D call: TRBD2 (5 bases). Between the trimmed V and J ends, which lost 1 base and 6 bases, there was a span of 7 bases. Germline values: CDR1 SGHVS, CDR2 FNYEAQ. The CDR3 consists of 13 residues. The CDR3 DNA reads as TGTGCCAGCAGCTTAGTACTAGGCAATGAGCAGTTCTTC. Translation gives CASSLVLGNEQFF.

The chain carries TRBV6-5 and TRBJ2-1; D might be TRBD1 or TRBD2, each matching 6 bases. Per germline, CDR1 MNHEY and CDR2 SVGAGI. The germline V and J ends were trimmed by 0 bases and 8 bases, with 14 bases remaining between them. The CDR3 is 15 residues long. Here the CDR3 DNA reads TGTGCCAGCAGTTACTCTGAGGAGGGGGGCGATGAGCAGTTCTTC. Translation gives CASSYSEEGGDEQFF.

The chain uses TRBV6-5 and TRBJ2-1, with D tentatively TRBD2 (6 bases). The germline V and J ends were trimmed by 5 bases and 0 bases, with 11 bases remaining between them. The CDR3 consists of 15 residues. Germline loops: CDR1 MNHEY, CDR2 SVGAGI. CDR3 sequence: CASSLGGYSYNEQFF. The CDR3 DNA reads TGTGCCAGCAGTCTCGGGGGTTACTCCTACAATGAGCAGTTCTTC.